This TCR beta chain is drawn from a study of follicular helper T cells after annual influenza vaccination. Study-wide findings and caveats: Each annual vaccination recalled recurring oligoclonal ICOS+CD38+ cTfh clonotypes. ICOS+CD38+ cTfh clonality tracked population frequency, and its change tracked circulating plasmablast change.

The time point is: 2015-2016 season, 7 days after influenza vaccination. Adults received seasonal inactivated influenza vaccine, with sorted blood CD4 subsets sequenced before and after. Between 40 and 100 mL of blood was drawn per time point. V lost 4 bases to trimming and J lost 5 bases, with 14 bases between them. From germline, CDR1 is SNHLY and CDR2 FYNNEI. The CDR3 sequence is 14 residues long. This table comes from immunoSEQ multiplex PCR, and its TCRdb copy is limited to in-frame clones, with some not included. The table records several thousand clones, roughly 80% of them present only once. This clone was counted once. Its antigen is not identified.

The TCR sequence derives from an adult who received the influenza vaccine. V and J are TRBV2 and TRBJ2-5, with D possibly TRBD2 on 6 matching bases. This specimen consisted of CXCR5+ CD38- circulating T follicular helper cells from blood, obtained 7 days after influenza vaccination. Sample subset: circulating Tfh, non-naive CD4+CXCR5+PD-1+ (ICOS+CD38+ or ICOS-CD38-). CDR3 loop: CASSGRTRGETQYF. CDR3 nucleotide sequence: TGTGCCAGCAGTGGCCGCACGCGGGGCGAGACCCAGTACTTC.